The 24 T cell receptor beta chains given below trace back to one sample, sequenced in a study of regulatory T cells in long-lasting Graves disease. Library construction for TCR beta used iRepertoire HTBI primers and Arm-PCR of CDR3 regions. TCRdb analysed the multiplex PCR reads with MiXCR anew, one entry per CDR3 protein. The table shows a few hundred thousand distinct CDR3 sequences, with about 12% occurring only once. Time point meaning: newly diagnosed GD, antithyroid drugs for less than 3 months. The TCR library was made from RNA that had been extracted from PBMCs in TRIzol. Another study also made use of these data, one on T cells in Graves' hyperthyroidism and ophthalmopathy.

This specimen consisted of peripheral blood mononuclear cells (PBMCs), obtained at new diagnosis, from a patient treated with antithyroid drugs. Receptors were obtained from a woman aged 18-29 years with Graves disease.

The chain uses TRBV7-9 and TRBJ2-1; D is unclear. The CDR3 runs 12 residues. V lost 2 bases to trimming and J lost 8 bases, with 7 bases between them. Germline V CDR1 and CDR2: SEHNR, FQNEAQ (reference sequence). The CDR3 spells CASSLTDDEQFF. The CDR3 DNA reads TGTGCCAGCAGCTTAACCGACGATGAGCAGTTCTTC. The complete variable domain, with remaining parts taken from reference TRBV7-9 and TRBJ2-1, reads DTGVSQNPRHKITKRGQNVTFRCDPISEHNRLYWYRQTLGQGPEFLTYFQNEAQLEKSRLLSDRFSAERPKGSFSTLEIQRTEQGDSAMYLCASSLTDDEQFFGPGTRLTVL.

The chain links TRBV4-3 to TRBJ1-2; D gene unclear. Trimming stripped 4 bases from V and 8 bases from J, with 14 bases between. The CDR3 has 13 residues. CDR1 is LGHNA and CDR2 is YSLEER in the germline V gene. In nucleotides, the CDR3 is TGCGCCAGCAGCCGGCGGTCCGGTGGAGGCTACACCTTC. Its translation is CASSRRSGGGYTF.

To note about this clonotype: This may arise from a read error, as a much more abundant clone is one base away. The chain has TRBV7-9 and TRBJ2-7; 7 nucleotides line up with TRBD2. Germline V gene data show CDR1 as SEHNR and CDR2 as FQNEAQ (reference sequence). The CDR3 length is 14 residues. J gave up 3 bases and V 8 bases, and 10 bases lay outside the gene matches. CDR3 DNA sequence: TGTGCCAGCGGTAGGGGAGGGGTTGACTACGAGCAGTACTTC. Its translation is CASGRGGVDYEQYF.

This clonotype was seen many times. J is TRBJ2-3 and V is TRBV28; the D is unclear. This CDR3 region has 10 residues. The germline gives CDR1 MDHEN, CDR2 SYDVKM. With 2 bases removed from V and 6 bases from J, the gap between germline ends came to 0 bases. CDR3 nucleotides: TGTGCCAGCAGTTTAGATACGCAGTATTTT. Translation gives CASSLDTQYF.

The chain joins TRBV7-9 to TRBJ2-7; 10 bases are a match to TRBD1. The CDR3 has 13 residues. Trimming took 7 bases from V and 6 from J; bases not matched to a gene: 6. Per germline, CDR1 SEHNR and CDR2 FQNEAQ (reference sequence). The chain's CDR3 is CASTPDRGGEQYV. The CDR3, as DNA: TGTGCCAGCACTCCGGACAGGGGGGGCGAGCAGTACGTC.

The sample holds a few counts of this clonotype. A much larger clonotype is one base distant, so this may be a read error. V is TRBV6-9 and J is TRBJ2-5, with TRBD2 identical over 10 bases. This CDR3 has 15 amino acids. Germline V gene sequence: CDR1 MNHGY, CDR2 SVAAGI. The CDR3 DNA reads TGTGCCAGCAGTTCCCCTAGCGGGGGAAGAGAGGCCCAGTACTTC. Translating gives CASSSPSGGREAQYF.

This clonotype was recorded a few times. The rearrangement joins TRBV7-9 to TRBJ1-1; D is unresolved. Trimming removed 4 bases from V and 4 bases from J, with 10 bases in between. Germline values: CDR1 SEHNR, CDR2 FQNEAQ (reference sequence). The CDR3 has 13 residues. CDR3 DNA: TGTGCCAGCAGCTCCCCGGGAGTCACTGAAGCTTTCTTT. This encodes CASSSPGVTEAFF.

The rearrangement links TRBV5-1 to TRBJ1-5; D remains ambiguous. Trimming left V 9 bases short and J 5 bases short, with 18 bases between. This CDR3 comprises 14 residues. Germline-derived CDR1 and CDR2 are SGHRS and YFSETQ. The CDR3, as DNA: TGCGCCATTCCCGTATCCGGGGTGGATCAGCCCCAGCATTTT. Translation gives CAIPVSGVDQPQHF.

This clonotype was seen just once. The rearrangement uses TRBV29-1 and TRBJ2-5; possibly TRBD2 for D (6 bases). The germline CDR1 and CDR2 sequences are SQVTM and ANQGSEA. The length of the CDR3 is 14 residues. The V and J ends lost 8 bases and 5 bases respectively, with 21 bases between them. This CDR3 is CSFLGGTVGETQYF. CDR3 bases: TGCAGCTTCTTGGGGGGAACAGTGGGGGAGACCCAGTACTTC.

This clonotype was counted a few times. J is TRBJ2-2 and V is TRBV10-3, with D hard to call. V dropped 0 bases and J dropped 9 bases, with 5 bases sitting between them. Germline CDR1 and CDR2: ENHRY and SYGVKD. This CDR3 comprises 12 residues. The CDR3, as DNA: TGTGCCATCAGTGAGTCGAAAAGGGAGCTGTTTTTT. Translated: CAISESKRELFF.

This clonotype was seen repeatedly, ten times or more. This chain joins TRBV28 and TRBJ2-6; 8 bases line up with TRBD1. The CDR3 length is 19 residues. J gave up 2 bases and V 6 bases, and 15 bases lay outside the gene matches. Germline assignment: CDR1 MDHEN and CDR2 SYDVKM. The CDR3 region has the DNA TGTGCCAGCAGCCTGTTCGGGACAGGATCTGTGGCTGGGGCCAACGTCCTGACTTTC. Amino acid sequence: CASSLFGTGSVAGANVLTF.

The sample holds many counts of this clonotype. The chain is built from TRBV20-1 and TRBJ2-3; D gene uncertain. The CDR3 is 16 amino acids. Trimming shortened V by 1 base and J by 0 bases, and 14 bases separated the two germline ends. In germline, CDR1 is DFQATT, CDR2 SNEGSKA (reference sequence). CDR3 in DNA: TGCAGTGCTAGAGTTAACTCGCCGTTTAGCACAGATACGCAGTATTTT. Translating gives CSARVNSPFSTDTQYF.

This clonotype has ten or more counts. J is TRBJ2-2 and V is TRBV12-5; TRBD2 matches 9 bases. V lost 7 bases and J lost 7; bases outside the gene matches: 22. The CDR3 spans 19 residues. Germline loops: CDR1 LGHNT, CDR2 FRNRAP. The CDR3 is CASALPDRRGGLEVGELFF. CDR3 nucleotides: TGTGCTAGTGCTCTCCCAGATAGGCGGGGGGGCCTGGAGGTCGGGGAGCTGTTTTTT.

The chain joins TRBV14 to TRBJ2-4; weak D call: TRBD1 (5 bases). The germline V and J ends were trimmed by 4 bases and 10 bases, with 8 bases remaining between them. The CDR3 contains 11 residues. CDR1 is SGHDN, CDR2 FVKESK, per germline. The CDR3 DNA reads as TGTGCCAGCAGCCTGGGGCCGATTCAGTACTTC. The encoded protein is CASSLGPIQYF.

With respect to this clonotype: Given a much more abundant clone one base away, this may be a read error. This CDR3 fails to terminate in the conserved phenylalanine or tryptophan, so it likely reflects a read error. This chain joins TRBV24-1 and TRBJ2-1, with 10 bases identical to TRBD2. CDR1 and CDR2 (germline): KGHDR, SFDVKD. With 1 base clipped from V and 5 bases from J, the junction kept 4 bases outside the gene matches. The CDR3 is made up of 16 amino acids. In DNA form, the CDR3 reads TGTGCCACCAGTGATTTTGGCGGACTAGCGGACAATGAGCAGTTCCTC. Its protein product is CATSDFGGLADNEQFL.

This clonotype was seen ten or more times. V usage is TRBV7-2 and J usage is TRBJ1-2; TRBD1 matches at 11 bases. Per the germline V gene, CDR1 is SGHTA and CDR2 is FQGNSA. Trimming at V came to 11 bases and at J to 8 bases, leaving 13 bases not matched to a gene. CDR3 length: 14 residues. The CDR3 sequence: CAARTGGEIYGYTF. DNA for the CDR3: TGTGCCGCCCGGACAGGGGGCGAGATATACGGCTACACCTTC.

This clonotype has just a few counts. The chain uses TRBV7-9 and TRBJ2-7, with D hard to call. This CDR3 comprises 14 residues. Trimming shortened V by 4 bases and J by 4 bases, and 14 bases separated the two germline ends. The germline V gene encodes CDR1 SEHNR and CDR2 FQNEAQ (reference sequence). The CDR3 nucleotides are TGTGCCAGCAGCTCAGTGGGCGTCCCTTACGAGCAGTACTTC. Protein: CASSSVGVPYEQYF.

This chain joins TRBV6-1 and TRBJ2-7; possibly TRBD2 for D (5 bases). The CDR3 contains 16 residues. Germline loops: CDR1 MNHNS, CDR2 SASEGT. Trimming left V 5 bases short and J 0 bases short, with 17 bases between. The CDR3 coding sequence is TGTGCCAGCAGTCCCCGGGGAGCGGAAAGCTCCTACGAGCAGTACTTC. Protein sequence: CASSPRGAESSYEQYF.

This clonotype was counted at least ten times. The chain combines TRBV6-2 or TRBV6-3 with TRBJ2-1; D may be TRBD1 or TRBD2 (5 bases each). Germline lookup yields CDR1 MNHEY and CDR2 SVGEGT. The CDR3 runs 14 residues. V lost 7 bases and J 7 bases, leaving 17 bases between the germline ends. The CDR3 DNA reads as TGTGCCAGCACCCCGAGGGGCACAGTTAATGAGCAGTTCTTC. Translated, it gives CASTPRGTVNEQFF.

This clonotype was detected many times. The CDR3 sequence: CASSLGQGASSYEQYF. In DNA, the CDR3 is TGTGCCAGCAGCTTGGGACAGGGGGCATCCTCCTACGAGCAGTACTTC. The chain joins TRBV5-5 to TRBJ2-7, with 10 bases that match TRBD1. CDR1 and CDR2 (germline): SGHKS, YYEKEE (reference sequence). After removal of 0 bases from V and 0 bases from J, the junction contained 3 bases not matched to a gene. The CDR3 contains 16 residues.

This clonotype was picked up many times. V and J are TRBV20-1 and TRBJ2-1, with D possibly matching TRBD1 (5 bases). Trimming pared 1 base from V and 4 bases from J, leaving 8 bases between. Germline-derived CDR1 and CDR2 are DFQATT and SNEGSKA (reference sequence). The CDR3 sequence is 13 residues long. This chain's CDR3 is CSARAQGYNEQFF. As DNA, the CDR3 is TGCAGTGCTAGAGCTCAGGGTTACAATGAGCAGTTCTTC.

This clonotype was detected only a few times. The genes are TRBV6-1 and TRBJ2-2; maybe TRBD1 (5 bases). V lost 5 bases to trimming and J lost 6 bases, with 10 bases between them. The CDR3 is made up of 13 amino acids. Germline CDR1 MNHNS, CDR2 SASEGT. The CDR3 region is CASSNHRSGELFF. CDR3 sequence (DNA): TGTGCCAGCAGTAACCACAGGTCCGGGGAGCTGTTTTTT.

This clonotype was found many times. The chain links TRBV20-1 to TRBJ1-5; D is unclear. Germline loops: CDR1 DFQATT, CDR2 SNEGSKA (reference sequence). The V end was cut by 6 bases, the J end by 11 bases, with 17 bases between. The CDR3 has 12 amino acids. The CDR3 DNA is TGCAGTGCCAAGAGACCCCACGGGGCCCAGCATTTT. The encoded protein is CSAKRPHGAQHF.

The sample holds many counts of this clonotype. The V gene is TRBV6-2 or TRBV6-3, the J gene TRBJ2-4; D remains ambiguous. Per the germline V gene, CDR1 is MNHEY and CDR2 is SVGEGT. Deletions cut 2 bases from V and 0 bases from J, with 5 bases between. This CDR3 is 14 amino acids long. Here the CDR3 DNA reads TGTGCCAGCAGTTACGGGCTAGCCAAAAACATTCAGTACTTC. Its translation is CASSYGLAKNIQYF.